The present T cell receptor beta chain was sequenced within a study of T-cell reconstitution after alpha-beta-depleted transplantation in children. Findings and limits, study-wide: In some patients, recipient T cells and intrathymic progenitors surviving conditioning explained high day-60 diversity. T-cell numbers and diversity, one year after transplant, stemmed largely from T cells that were newly produced. As was reported, about two months after transplant, alpha-beta T cells came from several hundred expanded graft clones.

About this clonotype: Its specificity is unknown.

Preparation of the TCRbeta library used unique molecular identifiers. MiXCR, run by TCRdb on the PCR reads, gives a single entry per CDR3 protein. The repertoire holds about a million distinct CDR3 sequences, about 29% seen once, with 28% in the top ten. Sequencing was performed on PBMCs, mostly from graft donor cells, taken 360 days after TCRalphabeta/CD19-depleted stem cell transplant. This receptor was obtained from a boy younger than two who had a stem cell transplant for SCID, so the T cells may come from the graft donor.

The CDR3 loop reads CAISEPRGGVGPDTQYF. The CDR3, as DNA: TGTGCCATCAGTGAGCCCAGGGGGGGGGTTGGGCCAGATACGCAGTATTTT. The genes are TRBV10-3 and TRBJ2-3; either TRBD1 or TRBD2 may supply D (7 bases each). CDR3 size: 17 residues. In germline, CDR1 is ENHRY, CDR2 SYGVKD. Trimming removed 2 bases at V and 4 bases at J, with 19 bases between.